The 30 T cell receptor beta chains listed next were all sequenced from one sample in a study of monozygotic twins with inflammatory bowel disease. TCRdb reprocessed the 5' RACE reads and stores each CDR3 protein as one record, lacking DNA. This table lists more than 85,000 distinct CDR3 sequences. Sequencing was done on a sample of blood. The receptors originated from a human donor with ulcerative colitis or Crohn's disease, or a healthy co-twin of an affected twin (not recorded which).

The rearrangement joins TRBV24-1 to TRBJ2-1; the TRBD2 assignment by TCRdb is unverifiable without DNA. Germline CDR1 is KGHDR and CDR2 is SFDVKD. The length of the CDR3 is 16 residues. The CDR3 sequence: CATSDSWRVSYNEQFF.

CDR3 sequence: CASSLDRGLNTIYF. V is TRBV7-2 and J is TRBJ1-3; the TCRdb call, TRBD1, lacks DNA for checking. CDR1 is SGHTA and CDR2 is FQGNSA in the germline V gene. The CDR3 runs 14 residues.

V and J are TRBV5-1 and TRBJ2-7; the D call of TRBD1 rests on TCRdb alone, since no DNA is present to check it. Germline CDR1 and CDR2: SGHRS and YFSETQ. The CDR3 totals 13 residues. This CDR3 is CASSTGTAYEQYF. Full variable domain (outside the CDR3, taken from reference TRBV5-1 and TRBJ2-7): KAGVTQTPRYLIKTRGQQVTLSCSPISGHRSVSWYQQTPGQGLQFLFEYFSETQRNKGNFPGRFSGRQFSNSRSEMNVSTLELGDSALYLCASSTGTAYEQYFGPGTRLTVT.

The rearrangement links TRBV3-1 to TRBJ1-2. Germline V lookup: CDR1 LGHDT, CDR2 YNNKEL (reference sequence). The CDR3 is made up of 11 amino acids. The CDR3 is CASSRDEGYTF. The entire variable domain, with the rest obtained from reference TRBV3-1 and TRBJ1-2, is as follows: DTAVSQTPKYLVTQMGNDKSIKCEQNLGHDTMYWYKQDSKKFLKIMFSYNNKELIINETVPNRFSPKSPDKAHLNLHINSLELGDSAVYFCASSRDEGYTFGSGTRLTVV.

The V and J genes are TRBV7-2 and TRBJ2-7; TCRdb designates TRBD1, a call that cannot be tested without DNA. This CDR3 has 15 residues. Germline assignment: CDR1 SGHTA and CDR2 FQGNSA. Here the CDR3 reads CASTLLSGGTGEQYF.

The chain joins TRBV27 to TRBJ1-2; TCRdb picks TRBD1, but there is no DNA to check that call. The CDR3 has 14 residues. Germline V gives CDR1 MNHEY, CDR2 SMNVEV (reference sequence). This CDR3 reads CASSLGTGVNGYTF.

The chain links TRBV5-1 to TRBJ1-6. The CDR3 runs 13 residues. The germline gives CDR1 SGHRS, CDR2 YFSETQ. CDR3 sequence reads: CASSLGAQSPLHF.

CDR3 in amino acids: CASSEPGANNEQFF. The rearrangement links TRBV25-1 to TRBJ2-1; TCRdb's D call of TRBD1 is untestable without DNA. This CDR3 spans 14 amino acids. CDR1 MGHDK and CDR2 SYGVNS come from the germline V gene.

The chain couples TRBV9 to TRBJ2-2; TCRdb's assignment of TRBD2 cannot be checked, as there is no DNA. The CDR3 runs to 13 residues. Germline V CDR1 and CDR2: SGDLS, YYNGEE. CDR3 in amino acids: CASSPPALEELFF.

The chain recombines TRBV20-1 with TRBJ2-7; TCRdb gives TRBD2 as the D gene, but with no DNA this cannot be confirmed. CDR1 and CDR2 from the germline V gene are DFQATT and SNEGSKA (reference sequence). The CDR3 sequence is 15 residues long. CDR3 loop: CSARDLVAGGYEQYF.

The CDR3 is CASSLSVDGYEQYF. The rearrangement links TRBV27 to TRBJ2-7. This CDR3 has 14 amino acids. Germline CDR1 MNHEY, CDR2 SMNVEV (reference sequence).

CDR3 residues: CASSPLEEREGPNTQYF. The rearrangement joins TRBV5-5 to TRBJ2-3; TCRdb proposes TRBD2, but this gene call is untestable without DNA. Germline CDR1 and CDR2: SGHKS and YYEKEE (reference sequence). This CDR3 has 17 residues.

The chain joins TRBV5-4 to TRBJ2-2. The CDR3 length is 15 residues. Germline CDR1 reads SGHNT; CDR2 reads YYREEE (reference sequence). The CDR3 sequence: CASSLEATNTGELFF.

The J gene is TRBJ2-2, the V gene TRBV7-2; as DNA is missing, the TRBD2 call by TCRdb cannot be tested. The V gene's germline CDR1 is SGHTA and CDR2 FQGNSA. CDR3 length: 17 amino acids. CDR3 protein: CASSLAPGRGNTGELFF.

The chain couples TRBV29-1 to TRBJ1-2. Germline CDR1 SQVTM, CDR2 ANQGSEA. CDR3 length: 15 residues. The CDR3 here is CSVEETRVPNYGYTF.

The chain links TRBV7-9 to TRBJ2-7; TCRdb reports TRBD2, a call that lacks DNA to check it against. CDR3 size: 14 residues. Germline lookup yields CDR1 SEHNR and CDR2 FQNEAQ (reference sequence). CDR3 sequence reads: CASSLGGLASEQYF.

This chain uses TRBV12-3 or TRBV12-4 with TRBJ2-1; absent DNA, TCRdb's TRBD1 call cannot be checked. This CDR3 comprises 15 residues. The CDR3 sequence is CASTVSGGTYNEQFF.

This clonotype counts as medium-sized by frequency. The genes are TRBV7-8 and TRBJ2-3; lacking DNA, the TRBD2 call made by TCRdb goes unchecked. This CDR3 spans 17 amino acids. Germline CDR1 is SGHVS and CDR2 is FQNEAQ. CDR3 amino acids: CASSLALGSGSTDTQYF.

The chain carries TRBV20-1 and TRBJ1-1; as DNA is missing, the TRBD1 call by TCRdb cannot be tested. Germline CDR1 reads DFQATT; CDR2 reads SNEGSKA (reference sequence). The CDR3 extends over 12 amino acids. CDR3 sequence: CSATGVNTEAFF.

The chain has TRBV12-3 or TRBV12-4 and TRBJ1-2. This CDR3 has 12 amino acids. This CDR3 is CASTTSHYGYTF.

The V call is TRBV20-1, the J call TRBJ2-3; TCRdb outputs TRBD2, but without DNA this stays unchecked. The CDR3 totals 17 residues. Germline V lookup: CDR1 DFQATT, CDR2 SNEGSKA (reference sequence). CDR3 region: CSAMGLAGGLRTDTQYF.

The rearrangement uses TRBV20-1 and TRBJ2-3; TCRdb reports TRBD2, a call that lacks DNA to check it against. There are 16 residues in the CDR3. CDR1 and CDR2 from the germline V gene are DFQATT and SNEGSKA (reference sequence). This chain's CDR3 is CSARPLAGGWADTQYF.

This chain joins TRBV7-9 and TRBJ2-1; TCRdb returns TRBD2, unconfirmable since there is no DNA. CDR3 length: 15 amino acids. The V gene's germline CDR1 is SEHNR and CDR2 FQNEAQ (reference sequence). This CDR3 reads CASSLASAFYNEQFF.

The V gene is TRBV29-1, the J gene TRBJ2-3; TCRdb selects TRBD1, and the lack of DNA leaves this call unchecked. Per germline, CDR1 SQVTM and CDR2 ANQGSEA. This CDR3 contains 12 residues. The CDR3 reads CSAGFPADTQYF.

The chain couples TRBV10-3 to TRBJ2-1; the D call from TCRdb, TRBD1, cannot be confirmed without DNA. CDR3 size: 13 residues. Germline CDR1 ENHRY, CDR2 SYGVKD. The CDR3 loop reads CAINSGRGDEQFF.

The V call is TRBV12-3 or TRBV12-4, the J call TRBJ2-3. The CDR3 has 14 residues. CDR3 region: CASSLRRFANTQYF.

J is TRBJ2-7 and V is TRBV4-1; TCRdb's D call, TRBD1, is unchecked because there is no DNA. The CDR3 contains 16 residues. Looked up from germline, CDR1 is MGHRA and CDR2 is YSYEKL. This chain's CDR3 is CASSQVSRGGSYEQYF.

This chain connects TRBV11-3 to TRBJ2-2; with no DNA, the TCRdb D assignment of TRBD1 cannot be verified. Germline V gives CDR1 SGHNT, CDR2 YENEEA. The length of the CDR3 is 15 residues. CDR3 in amino acids: CASSLRTVNTGELFF.

This sequence joins TRBV11-2 and TRBJ2-7; the TCRdb call, TRBD1, lacks DNA for checking. This CDR3 is built from 13 residues. Germline V gives CDR1 SGHAT, CDR2 FQNNGV. This chain's CDR3 is CASSFGTGSEQYF.

The V call is TRBV7-2, the J call TRBJ2-7. The CDR3 contains 15 residues. In germline, CDR1 is SGHTA, CDR2 FQGNSA. The CDR3 sequence is CASSTTTGTRYEQYF.